This TCR beta chain was captured by sequencing in a study of T cells after yellow fever vaccination. In TCRdb, the 5' RACE reads were re-called with MiXCR into one record per CDR3 protein. The repertoire consists of approximately 250,000 distinct CDR3 sequences, with approximately 3.8% occurring once and the leading ten covering around 19%. This clonotype was found many times. Trimming took 2 bases from V and 6 from J; bases not matched to a gene: 3. This CDR3 has 13 amino acids. Per the germline V gene, CDR1 is KGHSH and CDR2 is LQKENI. The TCR was taken from a man between 18 and 35 years old who received the YFV17D yellow fever vaccine. The sequencing here drew on PBMCs, taken 15 days after the yellow fever booster vaccination. The rearrangement uses TRBV18 and TRBJ2-7, with 8 bases that match TRBD1. Here the CDR3 reads CASSPGTGPEQYF. The CDR3 bases are TGTGCCAGCTCACCAGGGACAGGTCCCGAGCAGTACTTC.